Listed here are 26 T cell receptor beta chains from one sample, sequenced in a study of cytomegalovirus exposure and HLA in healthy donors. PCR involved 60 Vbeta and 13 Jbeta primers. TCRdb's copy holds only in-frame clones and misses some; the assay was immunoSEQ multiplex PCR. The sample carries around 200,000 clones, roughly 84% recorded once. Sequencing was done on a sample of PBMCs. These receptors were collected from a girl aged 2 to 9 in good health and CMV-seropositive.

The chain uses TRBV6-1 and TRBJ2-5; D unresolved. The J call may not be correct, given that the DNA end is closer to TRBJ2-7. Germline lookup yields CDR1 MNHNS and CDR2 SASEGT. The CDR3 loop spans 14 amino acids. The CDR3 DNA sequence: TGTGCCAGCAGTGCGCCGACAAGCCCCTACGAGCAGTACTTC. The encoded protein is CASSAPTSPYEQYF.

This chain joins TRBV6-1 and TRBJ2-7, with 11 nucleotides matching TRBD2. Trimming took 4 bases from V and 2 from J; bases not matched to a gene: 4. From germline, CDR1 is MNHNS and CDR2 SASEGT. There are 15 residues in the CDR3. In DNA, the CDR3 is TGTGCCAGCAGTGCGCTAGCGGGGGGTACCTACGAGCAGTACTTC. Translating it yields CASSALAGGTYEQYF.

The sample holds one count of this clone. This chain uses TRBV6-5 with TRBJ2-1, with 9 bases matching TRBD2. The CDR3 length is 13 residues. The germline V gene encodes CDR1 MNHEY and CDR2 SVGAGI. V shed 7 bases and J 7 bases; nucleotides not matched to a gene: 5. The CDR3 reads CASTLSGRNEQFF. The CDR3, as DNA: TGTGCCAGCACCCTTAGCGGGAGAAATGAGCAGTTCTTC.

The rearrangement joins TRBV27 to TRBJ1-1; 12 nucleotides align to TRBD1. CDR1 and CDR2 (germline): MNHEY, SMNVEV (reference sequence). This CDR3 is 15 amino acids long. The V gene end was trimmed by 4 bases and the J gene end by 2 bases; junction bases not matched to a gene: 2. CDR3 sequence: CASSYGTGGNTEAFF. In nucleotides, the CDR3 is TGTGCCAGCAGTTATGGGACAGGGGGCAACACTGAAGCTTTCTTT.

This chain uses TRBV5-4 with TRBJ2-1; possible D gene TRBD2, 5 bases. Germline V CDR1 and CDR2: SGHNT, YYREEE (reference sequence). Trimming took off 0 bases at V and 0 bases at J, with 7 bases between the two ends. This CDR3 region has 15 residues. This CDR3 reads CASSLDGISYNEQFF. CDR3 nucleotide sequence: TGTGCCAGCAGCTTGGACGGGATCTCCTACAATGAGCAGTTCTTC.

This clone was recorded only once. This chain connects TRBV5-1 to TRBJ2-3; possibly TRBD2 for D (6 bases). Trimming took 4 bases from V and 0 from J, leaving 9 bases between them. The CDR3 has 14 residues. Looked up from germline, CDR1 is SGHRS and CDR2 is YFSETQ. CDR3 DNA: TGCGCCAGCAGCCCAGGGACTAGCACAGATACGCAGTATTTT. It codes for CASSPGTSTDTQYF.

This clone appeared a single time. The rearrangement uses TRBV25-1 and TRBJ2-5; TRBD2 matches 12 bases. Germline V gene lookup returns CDR1 MGHDK and CDR2 SYGVNS. The CDR3 loop spans 16 amino acids. J lost 5 bases, V lost 4 bases, and 8 bases had no gene match. This CDR3 is CASSGETSGSFETQYF. DNA of the CDR3: TGTGCCAGCAGTGGGGAGACTAGCGGGAGTTTTGAGACCCAGTACTTC.

The chain carries TRBV30 and TRBJ1-2, with 7 bases lining up with TRBD1. The CDR3 sequence is 14 residues long. Unmatched junction bases numbered 6, after V lost 1 base and J lost 4 bases. Germline CDR1 GTSNPN, CDR2 SVGIG (reference sequence). The CDR3 loop is CAWSATGIGYGYTF. Here the CDR3 DNA reads TGTGCCTGGAGTGCGACAGGGATCGGCTATGGCTACACCTTC.

This clone came up a few times. The V and J genes are TRBV7-2 and TRBJ1-2; D not certain. Per germline, CDR1 SGHTA and CDR2 FQGNSA. The V end lost 5 bases, the J end lost 6 bases, and 19 bases lay between the germline ends. The CDR3 contains 15 residues. The DNA of the CDR3 is TGTGCCAGCAGCACCAGCCTAAACCCCGGGGATGGCTACACCTTC. Its translation is CASSTSLNPGDGYTF.

The chain combines TRBV7-2 with TRBJ1-4, with 7 bases identical to TRBD1. The CDR3 spans 17 residues. Germline trimming cut 5 bases from V and 5 bases from J; bases unmatched to any gene: 14. Germline assignment: CDR1 SGHTA and CDR2 FQGNSA. The CDR3, as DNA: TGTGCCAGCAGCCCGGGCCTGACAGGGCCGGACAATGAAAAACTGTTTTTT. Residues: CASSPGLTGPDNEKLFF.

The V call is TRBV13, the J call TRBJ2-2; D perhaps matches TRBD1 (6 bases). Germline loops: CDR1 PRHDT, CDR2 FYEKMQ (reference sequence). V lost 4 bases, J lost 2 bases, and 8 bases lay in between. The CDR3 is 14 residues long. The CDR3 reads CASSWDTNTGELFF. CDR3 nucleotide sequence: TGTGCCAGCAGCTGGGACACAAACACCGGGGAGCTGTTTTTT.

The V gene is TRBV28, the J gene TRBJ1-2; 7 nucleotides match TRBD1. The CDR3 covers 13 residues. V lost 6 bases, J lost 4 bases, and 5 bases stayed unmatched. The germline V gene has CDR1 MDHEN and CDR2 SYDVKM. CDR3 protein: CASREDRPYGYTF. The CDR3 DNA reads TGTGCCAGCAGGGAGGACAGGCCCTATGGCTACACCTTC.

The chain couples TRBV2 to TRBJ1-2; D not certain. CDR1 SNHLY and CDR2 FYNNEI come from the germline V gene. V lost 8 bases and J 5 bases, leaving 18 bases between the germline ends. CDR3 length: 14 residues. In DNA form, the CDR3 reads TGTGCCAGCGAGCCCTTGGTCCCGAAGTATGGCTACACCTTC. It specifies CASEPLVPKYGYTF.

The chain combines TRBV5-8 with TRBJ1-1; D is uncertain. Germline V gives CDR1 SGHTS, CDR2 YDEGEE. This CDR3 contains 15 residues. Trimming left V 4 bases short and J 3 bases short, with 16 bases between. The CDR3 here is CASSALSGAYTEAFF. The CDR3 DNA reads as TGTGCCAGCAGCGCCCTCTCGGGAGCCTACACTGAAGCTTTCTTT.

The gene calls are TRBV6-1 and TRBJ1-2; D is unresolved. The CDR3 is 13 residues long. V dropped 7 bases and J dropped 3 bases, with 12 bases sitting between them. The germline V gene encodes CDR1 MNHNS and CDR2 SASEGT. The CDR3 loop reads CASTLHEDYGYTF. The CDR3 region has the DNA TGTGCCAGCACCCTACATGAGGACTATGGCTACACCTTC.

The chain combines TRBV7-2 with TRBJ2-3; TRBD2 matches at 7 bases. The V and J ends lost 5 bases and 4 bases, in that order; junction bases with no gene match: 6. The germline gives CDR1 SGHTA, CDR2 FQGNSA. This CDR3 is 14 amino acids long. As DNA, the CDR3 is TGTGCCAGCAGCCACAGCGGGACGCCAGATACGCAGTATTTT. Translated, it gives CASSHSGTPDTQYF.

This chain uses TRBV7-8 with TRBJ2-3; 9 bases are a match to TRBD2. CDR3 length: 16 residues. The trim removed 5 bases at V and 2 bases at J, leaving 8 bases unmatched. From germline, CDR1 is SGHVS and CDR2 FQNEAQ. The CDR3 is CASSTGTSSFTDTQYF. For the CDR3, the DNA is TGTGCCAGCAGCACGGGGACTAGCTCCTTCACAGATACGCAGTATTTT.

V gene TRBV15 combines with J gene TRBJ1-1; no clear D. The germline V gene encodes CDR1 LNHNV and CDR2 YYDKDF (reference sequence). V dropped 0 bases and J dropped 1 base, with 12 bases sitting between them. The CDR3 totals 16 residues. CDR3 sequence reads: CATSRDHGEGNTEAFF. The CDR3 DNA reads TGTGCCACCAGCAGAGATCACGGGGAGGGGAACACTGAAGCTTTCTTT.

The V and J genes are TRBV5-1 and TRBJ1-5, with a weak D call TRBD1 (6 bases). V lost 0 bases and J lost 7, with 14 bases in between. CDR1 and CDR2 (germline): SGHRS, YFSETQ. The CDR3 loop spans 15 amino acids. This CDR3 reads CASSLVGGREQPQHF. Written as DNA, the CDR3 is TGCGCCAGCAGCTTGGTAGGGGGACGTGAACAGCCCCAGCATTTT.

The rearrangement uses TRBV7-6 and TRBJ2-5, with D possibly TRBD2 on 7 matching bases. V gave up 4 bases and J gave up 5 bases, with 23 bases separating them. The germline V gene encodes CDR1 SGHVS and CDR2 FNYEAQ. This CDR3 contains 17 residues. CDR3 bases: TGTGCCAGCAGCTGGGGAGGGGGACGGGATCCCGGGGAGACCCAGTACTTC. Protein: CASSWGGGRDPGETQYF.

This rearrangement joins TRBV6-1 to TRBJ1-5; D ambiguous. The CDR3 length is 19 residues. Trimming stripped 2 bases from V and 0 bases from J, with 20 bases between. Germline-derived CDR1 and CDR2 are MNHNS and SASEGT. CDR3 region: CASSEFVTQVQYSNQPQHF. The CDR3 bases are TGTGCCAGCAGTGAATTCGTGACGCAGGTCCAATATAGCAATCAGCCCCAGCATTTT.

The chain joins TRBV4-1 to TRBJ1-2, with D possibly being TRBD1 (6 bases). Deletions cut 3 bases from V and 4 bases from J, with 12 bases between. Germline V gene sequence: CDR1 MGHRA, CDR2 YSYEKL. This CDR3 is built from 14 residues. CDR3 bases: TGCGCCAGCAGCCAGGCCGGGACAAGCTATGGCTACACCTTC. This encodes CASSQAGTSYGYTF.

The chain carries TRBV7-2 and TRBJ1-3, with TRBD1 identical over 7 bases. This CDR3 comprises 16 residues. Germline V CDR1 and CDR2: SGHTA, FQGNSA. Trimming cost V 2 bases and J 1 base; bases outside gene matches: 5. The CDR3 loop is CASSLNRGSSGNTIYF. Here the CDR3 DNA reads TGTGCCAGCAGCTTAAACAGGGGAAGTTCTGGAAACACCATATATTTT.

The CDR3 DNA reads TGTGCCAGCAGGCTACAGGGTATCTCTGAAGCTTTCTTT. Translation: CASRLQGISEAFF. V and J are TRBV2 and TRBJ1-1; tentative D call: TRBD1 (6 bases). The ends were cut back, 6 bases at V and 6 bases at J, with 14 bases in the middle. The germline V gene encodes CDR1 SNHLY and CDR2 FYNNEI. This CDR3 comprises 13 residues.

The chain couples TRBV5-4 to TRBJ2-3; D perhaps matches TRBD1 (5 bases). CDR1 and CDR2 from the germline V gene are SGHNT and YYREEE (reference sequence). The CDR3 covers 14 residues. Between the trimmed V and J ends, which lost 2 bases and 2 bases, there was a span of 9 bases. The CDR3 loop is CASSFDRYTDTQYF. For the CDR3, the DNA is TGTGCCAGCAGCTTCGACAGATACACAGATACGCAGTATTTT.

The chain employs TRBV5-1 and TRBJ1-1, with a tentative D call TRBD1 (5 bases). Germline values: CDR1 SGHRS, CDR2 YFSETQ. This CDR3 spans 16 amino acids. Trimming removed 2 bases at V and 1 base at J, with 15 bases between. The CDR3 loop is CASSLAGAGRNTEAFF. The CDR3, as DNA: TGCGCCAGCAGCTTAGCCGGCGCGGGACGGAACACTGAAGCTTTCTTT. Drawing the rest from reference TRBV5-1 and TRBJ1-1, the complete variable domain is KAGVTQTPRYLIKTRGQQVTLSCSPISGHRSVSWYQQTPGQGLQFLFEYFSETQRNKGNFPGRFSGRQFSNSRSEMNVSTLELGDSALYLCASSLAGAGRNTEAFFGQGTRLTVV.